These 10 T cell receptor beta chains originate from one sample sequenced in a study of CD8 T cells in Susac syndrome. With random hexamers, reverse transcription was performed on about 0.5 to 1 ug of RNA. TCRdb redid the calling of the immunoSEQ multiplex PCR reads with MiXCR, one entry per CDR3 protein. Of 250,000 to 300,000 distinct CDR3 sequences listed, 70% to 90% are singletons. Source material: CD8+ T cells from PBMCs. All receptors come from a human donor with multiple sclerosis.

CDR3 amino acids: CASGGQGRYEQYF. The CDR3 nucleotides are TGTGCCAGCGGGGGACAGGGTCGGTACGAGCAGTACTTC. The rearrangement uses TRBV12-3 or TRBV12-4 and TRBJ2-7; 9 positions agree with TRBD1. The junction had 6 bases not matched to a gene; V was cut back by 8 bases and J by 4 bases. This CDR3 is 13 amino acids long.

CDR3 residues: CASSAPGYNEQFF. CDR3 sequence (DNA): TGTGCCAGCAGCGCCCCGGGCTATAATGAGCAGTTCTTC. This chain connects TRBV9 to TRBJ2-1; no reliable D call. CDR3 length: 13 amino acids. The germline V gene has CDR1 SGDLS and CDR2 YYNGEE. Trimming pared 3 bases from V and 7 bases from J, leaving 11 bases between.

V gene TRBV9 combines with J gene TRBJ1-4, with TRBD1 matching over 11 bases. The V gene end was trimmed by 3 bases and the J gene end by 6 bases; junction bases not matched to a gene: 1. This CDR3 has 14 residues. The germline gives CDR1 SGDLS, CDR2 YYNGEE. DNA for the CDR3: TGTGCCAGCAGCGGGACAGGGGGCGATGAAAAACTGTTTTTT. As protein: CASSGTGGDEKLFF. The full variable domain, its missing parts supplied by reference TRBV9 and TRBJ1-4, is DSGVTQTPKHLITATGQRVTLRCSPRSGDLSVYWYQQSLDQGLQFLIQYYNGEERAKGNILERFSAQQFPDLHSELNLSSLELGDSALYFCASSGTGGDEKLFFGSGTQLSVL.

The chain recombines TRBV29-1 with TRBJ1-2, with D unresolved. The V end was cut by 5 bases, the J end by 8 bases, with 3 bases between. This CDR3 is built from 8 residues. The germline gives CDR1 SQVTM, CDR2 ANQGSEA. For the CDR3, the DNA is TGCAGCGTTAACGGCTACACCTTC. Amino acid sequence: CSVNGYTF.

The chain recombines TRBV30 with TRBJ1-2; 8 bases match TRBD1. V shed 3 bases and J 8 bases; nucleotides not matched to a gene: 14. The CDR3 loop spans 15 amino acids. Germline CDR1 and CDR2: GTSNPN and SVGIG (reference sequence). CDR3 nucleotide sequence: TGTGCCTGGAGAGCCCGGACAGGGAGGCTTTGGGGCTACACCTTC. Amino acids: CAWRARTGRLWGYTF. The variable domain in full, with the rest retrieved from reference TRBV30 and TRBJ1-2, is SQTIHQWPATLVQPVGSPLSLECTVEGTSNPNLYWYRQAAGRGLQLLFYSVGIGQISSEVPQNLSASRPQDRQFILSSKKLLLSDSGFYLCAWRARTGRLWGYTFGSGTRLTVV.

The gene calls are TRBV6-2 or TRBV6-3 and TRBJ2-3; D remains ambiguous. CDR3 length equals 14 residues. Trimming removed 6 bases from V and 7 bases from J, with 17 bases in between. Germline V lookup: CDR1 MNHEY, CDR2 SVGEGT. The DNA for the CDR3 is TGTGCCAGCAGGGGTAAAGGCCCGCGAAATACGCAGTATTTT. Protein: CASRGKGPRNTQYF.

The chain combines TRBV27 with TRBJ2-7, with a tentative D call TRBD2 (6 bases). Germline CDR1 reads MNHEY; CDR2 reads SMNVEV (reference sequence). V lost 5 bases and J lost 3, with 20 bases in between. The CDR3 sequence is 16 residues long. The DNA for the CDR3 is TGTGCCAGCAGTCTCACAGGCCTAGCGACCAACTACGAGCAGTACTTC. Its translation: CASSLTGLATNYEQYF.

This clonotype was seen only a few times. This rearrangement joins TRBV11-2 to TRBJ2-7; no reliable D call. The ends were cut back, 3 bases at V and 5 bases at J, with 14 bases in the middle. CDR3 size: 14 residues. Germline V gives CDR1 SGHAT, CDR2 FQNNGV. In nucleotides, the CDR3 is TGTGCCAGCAGCTTCGTAGGTCCGGGCCACGAGCAGTACTTC. It encodes CASSFVGPGHEQYF.

This chain connects TRBV19 to TRBJ1-1; D gene uncertain. The CDR3 totals 15 residues. The germline V gene has CDR1 LNHDA and CDR2 SQIVND (reference sequence). Trimming removed 0 bases at V and 5 bases at J, with 13 bases between. CDR3 residues: CASSIDEQIVTEAFF. The CDR3 DNA sequence: TGTGCCAGTAGTATAGATGAACAGATCGTTACTGAAGCTTTCTTT.

This CDR3 is CASSLSGKKSRNAEAFF. The DNA for the CDR3 is TGTGCCAGCAGCTTATCTGGGAAGAAGTCGAGAAATGCTGAAGCTTTCTTT. V is TRBV7-9 and J is TRBJ1-1, with D uncertain. This CDR3 comprises 17 residues. With 2 bases removed from V and 6 bases from J, the gap between germline ends came to 22 bases. CDR1 and CDR2 from the germline V gene are SEHNR and FQNEAQ (reference sequence).